What follows describes a single TCR beta chain. The record originates from a study of blood T cell repertoires in COVID-19. The authors' processing: The assay estimated nucleated cells by amplifying reference gene primers. Produced via immunoSEQ multiplex PCR; TCRdb's table is partial and in-frame only. V, J and clone size reflect that table, while D and trimming were determined from the DNA. The table shows 250,000 to 350,000 clones, with roughly 80% occurring only once. Sample: peripheral blood. The TCR was taken from a human donor with COVID-19, enrolled during active disease. The donor label of this sample is uncertain.

CDR3 loop: CASSQEGLPRTSSDNEQFF. The CDR3 nucleotides are TGCGCCAGCAGCCAAGAAGGCCTCCCCAGAACTAGCAGCGATAATGAGCAGTTCTTC. This chain joins TRBV4-1 and TRBJ2-1, with D maybe TRBD2 (6 bases). The CDR3 runs to 19 residues. The ends were cut back, 0 bases at V and 7 bases at J, with 25 bases in the middle. CDR1 is MGHRA and CDR2 is YSYEKL in the germline V gene.